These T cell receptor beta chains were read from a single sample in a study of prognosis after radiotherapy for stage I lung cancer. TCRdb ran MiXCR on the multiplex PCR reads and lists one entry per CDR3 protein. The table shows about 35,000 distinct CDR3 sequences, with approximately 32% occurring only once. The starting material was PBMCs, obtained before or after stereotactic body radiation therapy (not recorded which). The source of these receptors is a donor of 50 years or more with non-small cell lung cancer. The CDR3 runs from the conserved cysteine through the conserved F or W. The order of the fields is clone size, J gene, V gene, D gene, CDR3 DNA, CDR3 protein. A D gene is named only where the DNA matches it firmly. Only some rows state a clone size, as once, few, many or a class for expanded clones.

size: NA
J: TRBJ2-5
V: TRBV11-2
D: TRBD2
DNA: TGTGCCAGCAGCTCGCGGGAGGACGAGACCCAGTACTTC
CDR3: CASSSREDETQYF

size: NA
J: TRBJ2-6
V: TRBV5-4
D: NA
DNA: TGTGCCAGCAGCCCCCGGGACGGCGACCCTGGGGCCAACGTCCTGACTTTC
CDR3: CASSPRDGDPGANVLTF

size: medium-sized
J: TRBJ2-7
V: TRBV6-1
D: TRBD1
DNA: TGTGCCAGCGGGACAGTAACCTACGAGCAGTACTTC
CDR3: CASGTVTYEQYF

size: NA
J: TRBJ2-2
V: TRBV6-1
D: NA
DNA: TGTGCCAGCAGTGGGGGGCCTTACACCGGGGAGCTGTTTTTT
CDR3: CASSGGPYTGELFF

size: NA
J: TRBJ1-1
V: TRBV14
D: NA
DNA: TGTGCCAGCAGCCAAGATTTTCTGACAGCCGGAATATTGAACACTGAAGCTTTCTTT
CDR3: CASSQDFLTAGILNTEAFF

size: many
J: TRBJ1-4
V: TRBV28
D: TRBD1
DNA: TGTGCCAGCAGCGGGGCCGCGAGGACAGGCGAAAAACTGTTTTTT
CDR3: CASSGAARTGEKLFF

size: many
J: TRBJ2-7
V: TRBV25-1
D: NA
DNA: TGTGCCAGCAGTGAAAGGAAAACAGGGGCGGGAGAGCAGTACTTC
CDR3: CASSERKTGAGEQYF

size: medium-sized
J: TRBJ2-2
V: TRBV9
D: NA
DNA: TGTGCCAGCAGCGAGGGGGCCCATGGCGGGGCGATGACCGGGGAGCTGTTTTTT
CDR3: CASSEGAHGGAMTGELFF

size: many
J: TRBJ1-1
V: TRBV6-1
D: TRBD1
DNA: TGTGCCAGCAGTGCTGGACAGGCGAACACTGAAGCTTTCTTT
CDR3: CASSAGQANTEAFF

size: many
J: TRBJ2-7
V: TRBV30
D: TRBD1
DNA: TGTGCCTGGAGTGTTACAGGGGTCGAGCAGTACTTC
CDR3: CAWSVTGVEQYF

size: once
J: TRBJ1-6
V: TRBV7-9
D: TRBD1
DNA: TGTGCCAGCAGCCCCGGACAGGAGTCACCCCTCCACTTT
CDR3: CASSPGQESPLHF

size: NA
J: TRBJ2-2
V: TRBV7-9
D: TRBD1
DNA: TGTGCCAGCAGCTTAAGTGGACAGGGGGGAGGCACCGGGGATCTATTTTTT
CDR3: CASSLSGQGGGTGDLFF

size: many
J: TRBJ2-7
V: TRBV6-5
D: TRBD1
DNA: TGTGCCAGCACCTACTCGAACAGGGGTCACTACGAGCAGTACTTC
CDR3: CASTYSNRGHYEQYF

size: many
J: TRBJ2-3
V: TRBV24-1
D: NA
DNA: TGTGCCACCAGTGATGCCCTGAGGGGGGCCCCAGATACGCAGTATTTT
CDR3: CATSDALRGAPDTQYF

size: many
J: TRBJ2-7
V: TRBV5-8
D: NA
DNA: TGTGCCAGCAGCTTGATAATTGAGCAGTACTTC
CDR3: CASSLIIEQYF

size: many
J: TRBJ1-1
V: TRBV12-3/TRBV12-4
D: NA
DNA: TGTGCCAGCAGTTTTAGACGGGAGATGAACACTGAAGCTTTCTTT
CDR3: CASSFRREMNTEAFF

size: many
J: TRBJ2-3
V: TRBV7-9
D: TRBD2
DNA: TGTGCCAGCAGCGCGGGACTAGTTGGCATCGTGGGTACGCAGTATTTT
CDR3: CASSAGLVGIVGTQYF

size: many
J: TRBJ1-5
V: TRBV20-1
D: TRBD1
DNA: TGCAGTGCTAGCTTATGGGACAGGGGGGGTAATCAGCCCCAGCATTTT
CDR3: CSASLWDRGGNQPQHF

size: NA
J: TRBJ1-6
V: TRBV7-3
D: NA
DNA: TGTGCCAGCAGCTTAAAGGTAGCTGGGCAGATTTCTGAATCACCCCTCCACTTT
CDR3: CASSLKVAGQISESPLHF

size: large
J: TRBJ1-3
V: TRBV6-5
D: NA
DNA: TGTGCCAGCAGTTACTCGAAGGGGATCGGCAGAAACACCATATATTTT
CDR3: CASSYSKGIGRNTIYF

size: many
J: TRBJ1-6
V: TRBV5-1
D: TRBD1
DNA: TGCGCCAGCAGCGCCGCCGGGACAGGGGTTTCACCCCTCCACTTT
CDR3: CASSAAGTGVSPLHF

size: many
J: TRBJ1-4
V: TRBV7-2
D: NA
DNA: TGTGCCAGCAGCTTAGGGGCAAGTGAAAAACTGTTTTTT
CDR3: CASSLGASEKLFF

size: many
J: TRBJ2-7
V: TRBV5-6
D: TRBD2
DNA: TGTGCCAGCAGCTTCGGACTAGCGGGGGATAACGAGCAGTACTTC
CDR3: CASSFGLAGDNEQYF

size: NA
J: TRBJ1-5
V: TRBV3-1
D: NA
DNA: TGTGCCAGCAGCCGGGGACATTCAAGCCAGCCCCAGCATTTT
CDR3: CASSRGHSSQPQHF

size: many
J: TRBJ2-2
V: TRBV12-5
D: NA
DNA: TGTGCTAGTGGTTTGTGGGGGGCTGGAACCGGGGAGCTGTTTTTT
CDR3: CASGLWGAGTGELFF

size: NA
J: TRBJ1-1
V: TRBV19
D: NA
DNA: TGTGCCAGTAGTTATTCCGCGCGGAGCAGTTACTTT
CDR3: CASSYSARSSYF

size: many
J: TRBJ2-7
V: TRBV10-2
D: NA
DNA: TGCGCCAGCAGCCTAGGACGGAGCTCCTACGAGCAGTACTTC
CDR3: CASSLGRSSYEQYF

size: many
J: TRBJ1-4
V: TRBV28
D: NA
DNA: TGTGCCAGCAGTTCGACAGGCTTGAGGGAAAAACTGTTTTTT
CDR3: CASSSTGLREKLFF

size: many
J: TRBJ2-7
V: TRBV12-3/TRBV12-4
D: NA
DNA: TGTGCCAGCAGTTTACAGGCCTATAACGAGCAGTACTTC
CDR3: CASSLQAYNEQYF

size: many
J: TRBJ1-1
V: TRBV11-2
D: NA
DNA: TGTGCCAGCAGCTTTCAGGGGAACACTGAAGCTTTCTTT
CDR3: CASSFQGNTEAFF

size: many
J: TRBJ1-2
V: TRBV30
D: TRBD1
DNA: TGTGCCTGTAAAATAACCGGGACAGGGTATTTCAGGGGCTACACCTTC
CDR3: CACKITGTGYFRGYTF

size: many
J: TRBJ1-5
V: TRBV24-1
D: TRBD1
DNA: TGTGCCACCGGTCCGACAGGGGTGAATCAGCCCCAGCATTTT
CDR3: CATGPTGVNQPQHF

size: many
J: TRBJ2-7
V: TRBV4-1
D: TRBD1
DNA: TGCGCCAGCAGCCAAACCCCGGGACAGGGCCACGAGCAGTACTTC
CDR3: CASSQTPGQGHEQYF

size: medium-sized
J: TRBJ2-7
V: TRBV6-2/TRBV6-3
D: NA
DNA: TGTGCCAGCAGTAACCGGGGCCGCCTCTACGAGCAGTACTTC
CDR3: CASSNRGRLYEQYF

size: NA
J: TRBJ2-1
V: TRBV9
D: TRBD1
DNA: TGTGCCAGCGCAGAGGAAGGGGGCGAAGGCAATGAGCAGTTCTTC
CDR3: CASAEEGGEGNEQFF

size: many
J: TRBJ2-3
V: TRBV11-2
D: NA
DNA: TGTGCCAGCAGCTTAGCTCCGGGGAACTCAGATACGCAGTATTTT
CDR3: CASSLAPGNSDTQYF

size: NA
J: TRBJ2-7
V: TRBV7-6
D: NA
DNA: TGTGCCAGCAGCTTAATGGCCCTTGGGACGGACGCCGAGCAGTACTTC
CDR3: CASSLMALGTDAEQYF

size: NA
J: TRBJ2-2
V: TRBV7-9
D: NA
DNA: TGTGCCAGCAGCTTAACTAGCGTGGGGGCCATAATCGGTTCCGGGGAGCTGTTTTTT
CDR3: CASSLTSVGAIIGSGELFF

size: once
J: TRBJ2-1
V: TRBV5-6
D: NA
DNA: TGTGCCAGCAGCTTCAAGGGGGGAATCTCCTACAATGAGCAGTTCTTC
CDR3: CASSFKGGISYNEQFF

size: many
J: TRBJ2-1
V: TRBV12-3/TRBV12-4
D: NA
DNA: TGTGCCAGCAGTTTAAGGTCGTCTGCCATTGATGAGCAGTTCTTC
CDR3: CASSLRSSAIDEQFF

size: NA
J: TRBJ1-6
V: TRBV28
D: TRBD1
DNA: TGTGCCAGCAGTTTTGGGCAGGGGGGTTCACCCCTCCACTTT
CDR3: CASSFGQGGSPLHF

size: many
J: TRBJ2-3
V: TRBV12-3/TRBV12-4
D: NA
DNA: TGTGCCAGCAGTAAAACGACAGATACGCAGTATTTT
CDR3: CASSKTTDTQYF

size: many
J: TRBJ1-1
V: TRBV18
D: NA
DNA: TGTGCCAGCTCACGAAACGGGGTTGAAACTGAAGCTTTCTTT
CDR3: CASSRNGVETEAFF

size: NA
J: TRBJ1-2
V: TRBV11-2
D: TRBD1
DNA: TGTGCCAGCAGCGCCCCTCGGGACAGGGGCTATGGCTACACCTTC
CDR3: CASSAPRDRGYGYTF

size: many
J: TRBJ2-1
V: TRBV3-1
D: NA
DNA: TGTGCCAGCAGCCAGGGGAGAGATGAGCAGTTCTTC
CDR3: CASSQGRDEQFF

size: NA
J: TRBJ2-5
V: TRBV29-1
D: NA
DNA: TGCAGCGTTGAGAATGGGGAGACCCAGTACTTC
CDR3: CSVENGETQYF

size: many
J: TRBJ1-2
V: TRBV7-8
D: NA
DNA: TGTGCCACCACGAGGGCCATAGCTAACTATGGCTACACCTTC
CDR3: CATTRAIANYGYTF

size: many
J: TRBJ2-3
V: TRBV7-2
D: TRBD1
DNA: TGTGCCAGCAGCTACGGGGGGGGACAGGGGGCTACAGATACGCAGTATTTT
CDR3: CASSYGGGQGATDTQYF

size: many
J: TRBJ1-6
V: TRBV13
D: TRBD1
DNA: TGTGCCAGCAGCTACTCCGGGACAGGGCGGGGACCCCTCCACTTT
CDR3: CASSYSGTGRGPLHF

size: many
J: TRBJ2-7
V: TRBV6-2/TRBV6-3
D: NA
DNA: TGTGCCAGCAGTTACATCGACAACTCCTACGAGCAGTACTTC
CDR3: CASSYIDNSYEQYF

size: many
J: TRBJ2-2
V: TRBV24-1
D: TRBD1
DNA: TGTGCCACCAGTGATCCGGGACAGGGTACTACCGGGGAGCTGTTTTTT
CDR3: CATSDPGQGTTGELFF